This T cell receptor beta chain is drawn from a study of blood T cell repertoires in COVID-19. Study as a whole: Researchers got acute and convalescent COVID-19 samples from the United States, Italy and Spain. PBMCs, B-cell-depleted T cells, or T cells provided the cDNA or gDNA that made up the material.

Germline V CDR1 and CDR2: DFQATT, SNEGSKA (reference sequence). The V and J ends lost 6 bases and 3 bases respectively, with 8 bases between them. The CDR3 consists of 11 residues. Authors' processing steps: It was from reference gene primer amplification that nucleated cell counts were estimated. Libraries were prepared by immunoSEQ multiplex PCR; TCRdb keeps only in-frame clonotypes and omits some of them. The D gene and trimming were derived from the DNA, and the V and J assignments and clone size from that table. The profile covers about 94,000 clones, with 80% appearing a single time and roughly 20% taken by the ten largest.

The sample was peripheral blood. The sequence was obtained from a human donor in a cohort sampled during active COVID-19. The genes are TRBV20-1 and TRBJ1-2, with D unclear. The CDR3 bases are TGCAGTGCGGGCAGTGACTATGGCTACACCTTC. This sequence encodes CSAGSDYGYTF.